A single sample gave rise to the 24 T cell receptor beta chains below, sequenced in a study of control samples from healthy donors and cancer patients. The method was immunoSEQ multiplex PCR; TCRdb's version includes in-frame clones alone and lacks a portion of them. This sample yields around 110,000 clones, of which around 87% are seen a single time; less than 1.5% belongs to the top ten. The sequenced sample was PBMCs. These receptors were obtained from a woman aged 45-59 years with colorectal cancer.

The rearrangement joins TRBV7-9 to TRBJ2-5, with D perhaps matching TRBD2 (6 bases). Trimming left V 1 base short and J 3 bases short, with 9 bases between. Germline assignment: CDR1 SEHNR and CDR2 FQNEAQ (reference sequence). This CDR3 has 14 residues. CDR3 sequence reads: CASSLVREEETQYF. The DNA for the CDR3 is TGTGCCAGCAGCTTAGTTAGGGAGGAAGAGACCCAGTACTTC.

This clone was counted a few times. The J gene is TRBJ1-2, the V gene TRBV10-3, with D perhaps TRBD1 (6 bases). Germline-derived CDR1 and CDR2 are ENHRY and SYGVKD. The CDR3 runs to 14 residues. V was cut by 0 bases and J by 1 base, with 6 bases left in between. This chain's CDR3 is CAISESDSNYGYTF. The CDR3 DNA reads TGTGCCATCAGTGAGTCGGACAGTAACTATGGCTACACCTTC.

In this sample, this clone turned up once. This sequence joins TRBV7-2 and TRBJ1-1; D may be TRBD1 (6 bases). V dropped 8 bases and J dropped 6 bases, with 16 bases sitting between them. The CDR3 contains 13 residues. Germline-derived CDR1 and CDR2 are SGHTA and FQGNSA. CDR3: CASGGRGDSEAFF. In DNA form, the CDR3 reads TGTGCCAGCGGGGGGCGGGGAGACTCTGAAGCTTTCTTT.

The V and J genes are TRBV5-4 and TRBJ2-5, with TRBD1 matching over 9 bases. V dropped 4 bases and J dropped 5; count of bases not matched to a gene: 9. Per germline, CDR1 SGHNT and CDR2 YYREEE (reference sequence). The CDR3 consists of 15 residues. The chain's CDR3 is CASSRTGERSETQYF. For the CDR3, the DNA is TGTGCCAGCAGCAGGACAGGGGAGAGGTCGGAGACCCAGTACTTC.

The V gene is TRBV5-5, the J gene TRBJ2-2; D might be TRBD1 (6 bases). Trimming took off 1 base at V and 0 bases at J, with 13 bases between the two ends. Germline-derived CDR1 and CDR2 are SGHKS and YYEKEE (reference sequence). This CDR3 spans 17 amino acids. CDR3: CASSLTGSAANTGELFF. The CDR3 DNA reads TGTGCCAGCAGCTTGACAGGGTCGGCCGCGAACACCGGGGAGCTGTTTTTT.

The chain links TRBV4-1 to TRBJ2-2; tentatively, D is TRBD2 (6 bases). Germline CDR1 and CDR2: MGHRA and YSYEKL. V shed 8 bases and J shed 5 bases, with 9 bases lying between them. This CDR3 region has 12 residues. The CDR3 bases are TGCGCCAGCGGGCGGGGAACCGGGGAGCTGTTTTTT. It is translated as CASGRGTGELFF.

The rearrangement uses TRBV10-2 and TRBJ1-4, with no clear D. CDR1 WSHSY and CDR2 SAAADI come from the germline V gene. V lost 4 bases to trimming and J lost 0 bases, with 6 bases between them. This CDR3 has 14 amino acids. CDR3 sequence (DNA): TGCGCCAGCAGTGTGGCTTCAACTAATGAAAAACTGTTTTTT. Encoded protein: CASSVASTNEKLFF.

The chain recombines TRBV5-1 with TRBJ1-2; tentatively, D is TRBD1 (6 bases). This CDR3 comprises 14 residues. CDR1 and CDR2 from the germline V gene are SGHRS and YFSETQ. V was shortened by 4 bases and J by 3 bases, with 13 bases between the two germline ends. This chain's CDR3 is CASSDTGLDYGYTF. CDR3 sequence (DNA): TGCGCCAGCAGCGACACAGGGTTGGACTATGGCTACACCTTC. The variable domain in full, with the rest retrieved from reference TRBV5-1 and TRBJ1-2, is KAGVTQTPRYLIKTRGQQVTLSCSPISGHRSVSWYQQTPGQGLQFLFEYFSETQRNKGNFPGRFSGRQFSNSRSEMNVSTLELGDSALYLCASSDTGLDYGYTFGSGTRLTVV.

This sequence joins TRBV2 and TRBJ2-1; 13 bases line up with TRBD2. CDR1 and CDR2 from the germline V gene are SNHLY and FYNNEI. The CDR3 runs to 19 residues. J gave up 1 base and V 7 bases, and 13 bases lay outside the gene matches. CDR3 sequence reads: CASTPSGLAGVWSYNEQFF. The CDR3 region has the DNA TGTGCCAGCACCCCCTCCGGACTAGCGGGAGTTTGGTCCTACAATGAGCAGTTCTTC.

The chain combines TRBV4-2 with TRBJ2-1; TRBD2 agrees at 7 bases. V dropped 1 base and J dropped 7; count of bases not matched to a gene: 10. The CDR3 has 16 residues. Looked up from germline, CDR1 is LGHNA and CDR2 is YNFKEQ. The DNA of the CDR3 is TGTGCCAGCAGCCAAGGGGAGGGACGGGATGAGAATGAGCAGTTCTTC. Translation: CASSQGEGRDENEQFF.

The rearrangement joins TRBV9 to TRBJ2-7; no clear D gene. CDR1 and CDR2 from the germline V gene are SGDLS and YYNGEE. This CDR3 is 14 amino acids long. Trimming took off 0 bases at V and 0 bases at J, with 7 bases between the two ends. Here the CDR3 reads CASSVGGNSYEQYF. The CDR3 nucleotides read TGTGCCAGCAGCGTAGGGGGTAACTCCTACGAGCAGTACTTC.

This chain connects TRBV3-1 (or the pseudogene TRBV3-2) to TRBJ1-1; D remains unclear. Per germline, CDR1 LGHDT and CDR2 YNNKEL (reference sequence). Between the trimmed V and J ends, which lost 4 bases and 4 bases, there was a span of 10 bases. This CDR3 has 13 residues. In DNA, the CDR3 is TGTGCCAGCAGCCCAAGAAGTCGCACTGAAGCTTTCTTT. Translation gives CASSPRSRTEAFF.

The chain is built from TRBV18 and TRBJ1-5; TRBD1 agrees at 7 bases. Germline V gene lookup returns CDR1 KGHSH and CDR2 LQKENI. This CDR3 contains 14 residues. V lost 6 bases, J lost 4 bases, and 6 bases stayed unmatched. The CDR3 nucleotides read TGTGCCAGCTCCAAGGGACAGCAAAATCAGCCCCAGCATTTT. This sequence encodes CASSKGQQNQPQHF.

The chain joins TRBV29-1 to TRBJ2-3; tentative D call: TRBD1 (7 bases). CDR1 is SQVTM, CDR2 ANQGSEA, per germline. There are 14 residues in the CDR3. Deletions cut 5 bases from V and 3 bases from J, with 15 bases between. The CDR3 bases are TGCAGCGTTCTGCGGGACAGCTCTACAGATACGCAGTATTTT. It yields the protein CSVLRDSSTDTQYF.

The V and J genes are TRBV6-5 and TRBJ2-7, with D possibly TRBD1 on 7 matching bases. V dropped 0 bases and J dropped 6 bases, with 12 bases sitting between them. The CDR3 contains 14 residues. Per the germline V gene, CDR1 is MNHEY and CDR2 is SVGAGI. The CDR3 loop is CASSYSEGAREQYF. CDR3 sequence (DNA): TGTGCCAGCAGTTACTCGGAGGGGGCGCGCGAGCAGTACTTC.

Here the CDR3 DNA reads TGCGCCAGCAGCTTGCACGGAGACACCGGGGAGCTGTTTTTT. It yields the protein CASSLHGDTGELFF. The rearrangement links TRBV5-1 to TRBJ2-2; D call uncertain. Looked up from germline, CDR1 is SGHRS and CDR2 is YFSETQ. V lost 1 base to trimming and J lost 3 bases, with 7 bases between them. The CDR3 has 14 amino acids. Filled out from reference TRBV5-1 and TRBJ2-2, the complete variable domain reads KAGVTQTPRYLIKTRGQQVTLSCSPISGHRSVSWYQQTPGQGLQFLFEYFSETQRNKGNFPGRFSGRQFSNSRSEMNVSTLELGDSALYLCASSLHGDTGELFFGEGSRLTVL.

This chain joins TRBV19 and TRBJ2-2; D uncertain. CDR3 length equals 11 residues. Trimming stripped 4 bases from V and 3 bases from J, with 0 bases between. The V gene's germline CDR1 is LNHDA and CDR2 SQIVND (reference sequence). The CDR3 region is CASSNTGELFF. CDR3 sequence (DNA): TGTGCCAGTAGTAACACCGGGGAGCTGTTTTTT.

CDR3 DNA: TGTGCCAGTAGGGGACAGACGAACACTGAAGCTTTCTTT. Amino acids: CASRGQTNTEAFF. This chain links TRBV19 with TRBJ1-1; 7 bases map to TRBD1. The germline CDR1 and CDR2 sequences are LNHDA and SQIVND (reference sequence). The CDR3 sequence is 13 residues long. Trimming took 6 bases from V and 1 from J; bases not matched to a gene: 2.

This rearrangement joins TRBV27 to TRBJ1-4, with a weak D call TRBD1 (6 bases). The CDR3 covers 14 residues. Germline V gene lookup returns CDR1 MNHEY and CDR2 SMNVEV (reference sequence). Deletions cut 6 bases from V and 0 bases from J, with 8 bases between. CDR3 nucleotide sequence: TGTGCCAGCAGAACAGGGTCAACTAATGAAAAACTGTTTTTT. As protein: CASRTGSTNEKLFF.

CDR3 sequence (DNA): TGTGCCACCAGTGATTTGCGGTCCGGGGTAGAGACCCAGTACTTC. This translates into CATSDLRSGVETQYF. This chain links TRBV24-1 with TRBJ2-5, with D perhaps matching TRBD2 (5 bases). The CDR3 runs 15 residues. The germline V gene encodes CDR1 KGHDR and CDR2 SFDVKD. V shed 0 bases and J shed 4 bases, with 11 bases lying between them.

The chain employs TRBV7-3 and TRBJ2-3, with D unresolved. This CDR3 spans 15 amino acids. V gave up 3 bases and J gave up 0 bases, with 10 bases separating them. Per germline, CDR1 SGHTA and CDR2 FQGTGA. CDR3 sequence (DNA): TGTGCCAGCAGCTTGGATGGACGTAGCACAGATACGCAGTATTTT. It codes for CASSLDGRSTDTQYF. Supplemented by reference TRBV7-3 and TRBJ2-3, the full variable domain reads GAGVSQTPSNKVTEKGKYVELRCDPISGHTALYWYRQSLGQGPEFLIYFQGTGAADDSGLPNDRFFAVRPEGSVSTLKIQRTERGDSAVYLCASSLDGRSTDTQYFGPGTRLTVL.

The chain is built from TRBV7-6 and TRBJ1-4, with D perhaps matching TRBD1 (5 bases). The CDR3 covers 18 residues. Germline values: CDR1 SGHVS, CDR2 FNYEAQ. Between the trimmed V and J ends, which lost 0 bases and 4 bases, there was a span of 18 bases. CDR3 loop: CASSLASPGRTINEKLFF. Here the CDR3 DNA reads TGTGCCAGCAGCTTAGCGAGCCCGGGCAGGACAATTAATGAAAAACTGTTTTTT. The full variable domain, rest sourced from reference TRBV7-6 and TRBJ1-4, is GAGVSQSPRYKVTKRGQDVALRCDPISGHVSLYWYRQALGQGPEFLTYFNYEAQQDKSGLPNDRFSAERPEGSISTLTIQRTEQRDSAMYRCASSLASPGRTINEKLFFGSGTQLSVL.

The V gene is TRBV14, the J gene TRBJ2-7, with 10 bases lining up with TRBD1. Trimming cost V 5 bases and J 4 bases; bases outside gene matches: 14. The germline gives CDR1 SGHDN, CDR2 FVKESK. The CDR3 extends over 17 amino acids. CDR3 sequence: CASSGQGGPSGHYEQYF. DNA for the CDR3: TGTGCCAGCAGCGGACAGGGGGGGCCAAGTGGTCATTACGAGCAGTACTTC.

The V and J genes are TRBV19 and TRBJ2-7, with D hard to call. The V gene lost 8 bases and the J gene lost 3 bases, with 11 bases spanning the gap. This CDR3 comprises 12 residues. Germline assignment: CDR1 LNHDA and CDR2 SQIVND (reference sequence). CDR3 region: CASSDRRYEQYF. In nucleotides, the CDR3 is TGTGCCAGTTCGGACCGTCGCTACGAGCAGTACTTC.